The 30 T cell receptor beta chains reported below all come from one sample, sequenced in a study of post-analysis software for immune sequencing data. No antigen has been identified for these receptors. Libraries were made from TCR beta cDNA, and they carried unique molecular identifiers. TCRdb ran MiXCR on the PCR reads and lists one entry per CDR3 protein. Of approximately 570,000 distinct CDR3 sequences in the sample, 44% were seen once. Study-wide findings and caveats: Patients showed TRBV5-6, TRBV5-1 and TRBV20-1 among about five TRBV segments more frequent than in controls.

The sequencing sample was made of blood. The receptors shown here come from a girl aged 5 to 17 with multiple sclerosis.

V and J are TRBV7-8 and TRBJ2-1; D not resolved. V was pared by 1 base and J by 3 bases, with 10 bases between. The CDR3 extends over 15 amino acids. The V gene's germline CDR1 is SGHVS and CDR2 FQNEAQ. The CDR3 nucleotides are TGTGCCAGCAGCTTAGGTGCAGGCCGCTACAATGAGCAGTTCTTC. Amino acid sequence: CASSLGAGRYNEQFF.

The chain combines TRBV20-1 with TRBJ2-3; D is perhaps TRBD2 (7 bases). The CDR3 loop spans 16 amino acids. The germline V gene has CDR1 DFQATT and CDR2 SNEGSKA (reference sequence). V lost 0 bases to trimming and J lost 1 base, with 14 bases between them. As DNA, the CDR3 is TGCAGTGCTAGAGAGGCGGGGGCGTCCCGCACAGATACGCAGTATTTT. This translates into CSAREAGASRTDTQYF.

The chain recombines TRBV7-9 with TRBJ2-1; no clear D. Germline assignment: CDR1 SEHNR and CDR2 FQNEAQ (reference sequence). The CDR3 sequence is 15 residues long. V was shortened by 4 bases and J by 1 base, with 11 bases between the two germline ends. The CDR3 spells CASSSTDKSYNEQFF. CDR3 DNA sequence: TGTGCCAGCAGCTCAACAGACAAGTCCTACAATGAGCAGTTCTTC.

This chain connects TRBV5-6 to TRBJ1-1; possible D gene TRBD1, 5 bases. The germline CDR1 and CDR2 sequences are SGHDT and YYEEEE. This CDR3 has 13 amino acids. V was trimmed by 2 bases and J by 9 bases, leaving 14 bases between them. CDR3 in amino acids: CASSFAQAAKAFF. The CDR3, as DNA: TGTGCCAGCAGCTTCGCACAGGCAGCGAAAGCTTTCTTT.

The V call is TRBV12-3 or TRBV12-4, the J call TRBJ1-2, with 7 bases aligning to TRBD1. The CDR3 extends over 14 amino acids. With V trimmed by 2 bases and J by 2 bases, 2 bases remained unmatched. The CDR3 loop reads CASSLTTGNYGYTF. CDR3 coding DNA: TGTGCCAGCAGTTTAACGACAGGGAACTATGGCTACACCTTC.

V and J are TRBV7-2 and TRBJ2-7, with D hard to call. V was clipped by 1 base and J by 0 bases, with 13 bases between them. From germline, CDR1 is SGHTA and CDR2 FQGNSA. The CDR3 sequence is 16 residues long. The CDR3 sequence: CASSLGLLGSSYEQYF. CDR3 nucleotides: TGTGCCAGCAGCTTAGGACTCCTGGGATCCTCCTACGAGCAGTACTTC.

The chain joins TRBV3-1 to TRBJ2-1; tentatively, D is TRBD2 (6 bases). The V gene's germline CDR1 is LGHDT and CDR2 YNNKEL (reference sequence). V lost 1 base, J lost 6 bases, and 10 bases lay in between. There are 14 residues in the CDR3. The CDR3 is CASSQVQGGNEQFF. The CDR3 DNA reads TGTGCCAGCAGCCAAGTTCAGGGAGGCAATGAGCAGTTCTTC.

With regard to this clonotype: The germline gene is not matched at one end of the junction; a read error may be the cause. This chain joins TRBV7-9 and TRBJ2-5; D possibly corresponds to TRBD1 (6 bases). The CDR3 spans 12 residues. Germline V gene sequence: CDR1 SEHNR, CDR2 FQNEAQ (reference sequence). The CDR3 region has the DNA TGTGCCGGCAGCTTAGGCAGGGGCGGGCAGTACTTC. Translating it yields CAGSLGRGGQYF.

Only a few counts were recorded for this clonotype. V and J are TRBV7-2 and TRBJ1-6, with D uncertain. The CDR3 has 20 amino acids. V lost 2 bases and J lost 0, with 20 bases in between. Germline loops: CDR1 SGHTA, CDR2 FQGNSA. The CDR3 coding sequence is TGTGCCAGCAGCTTATCCGAGGCAGTGGAGGTCCGCTCCTATAATTCACCCCTCCACTTT. Encoded protein: CASSLSEAVEVRSYNSPLHF.

The rearrangement uses TRBV9 and TRBJ1-2; 9 bases align to TRBD1. The CDR3 has 14 residues. V was clipped by 3 bases and J by 5 bases; unmatched bases: 5. CDR1 is SGDLS and CDR2 is YYNGEE in the germline V gene. DNA of the CDR3: TGTGCCAGCAGCGGTGGACAGGGGAGGTATGGCTACACCTTC. This gives the protein CASSGGQGRYGYTF.

The J gene is TRBJ2-3, the V gene TRBV7-8; D is possibly TRBD2 (5 bases). Germline V gives CDR1 SGHVS, CDR2 FQNEAQ. This CDR3 has 14 residues. V lost 5 bases and J 0 bases, leaving 9 bases between the germline ends. The CDR3, as DNA: TGTGCCAGCAGCATCCAGCGGAGCACAGATACGCAGTATTTT. Its translation is CASSIQRSTDTQYF.

This chain uses TRBV5-1 with TRBJ2-3; D is unclear. Per germline, CDR1 SGHRS and CDR2 YFSETQ. With 4 bases removed from V and 6 bases from J, the gap between germline ends came to 15 bases. The CDR3 is made up of 14 amino acids. The chain's CDR3 is CASSAFERLDTQYF. For the CDR3, the DNA is TGCGCCAGCAGCGCCTTTGAGCGATTGGATACGCAGTATTTT.

This chain joins TRBV10-3 and TRBJ2-1; 8 nucleotides match TRBD2. Per germline, CDR1 ENHRY and CDR2 SYGVKD. This CDR3 is built from 13 residues. V trimming: 3 bases; J trimming: 6 bases; junction bases outside the gene matches: 1. CDR3 bases: TGTGCCATCAGTGAAGGGACTAGCAATGAGCAGTTCTTC. Translating it yields CAISEGTSNEQFF.

The chain carries TRBV12-3 or TRBV12-4 and TRBJ2-7; TRBD1 or TRBD2 may be the D gene (5 bases each). The CDR3 is 14 residues long. The V end was cut by 6 bases, the J end by 2 bases, with 14 bases between. CDR3 protein: CASSSLGDPYEQYF. CDR3 bases: TGTGCCAGCAGCTCTCTCGGGGACCCCTACGAGCAGTACTTC.

The V gene is TRBV5-1, the J gene TRBJ2-4; unclear D gene. The DNA end is more similar to TRBJ2-7, so the J call may be wrong. The CDR3 length is 14 residues. Looked up from germline, CDR1 is SGHRS and CDR2 is YFSETQ. The CDR3 reads CASRTGFLPYEQYF. The CDR3 DNA reads TGCGCCAGCAGGACCGGCTTCCTCCCTTACGAGCAGTACTTC.

This clonotype has more than one count but fewer than ten. This sequence joins TRBV10-3 and TRBJ2-7, with 8 bases that match TRBD2. This CDR3 spans 14 amino acids. Germline trimming cut 2 bases from V and 1 base from J; bases unmatched to any gene: 1. Germline V gene data show CDR1 as ENHRY and CDR2 as SYGVKD. DNA for the CDR3: TGTGCCATCAGTGAGACTAGCGGATCCTACGAGCAGTACTTC. Translation: CAISETSGSYEQYF.

The gene calls are TRBV5-1 and TRBJ2-4; weak D call: TRBD2 (6 bases). The assigned J gene may be wrong: the sequence end matches TRBJ2-7 better. Germline V lookup: CDR1 SGHRS, CDR2 YFSETQ. The CDR3 is 14 amino acids. CDR3 in amino acids: CASSRDFYTYEQYF. The CDR3 region has the DNA TGCGCCAGCAGCCGGGACTTTTACACCTACGAGCAGTACTTC.

V and J are TRBV5-1 and TRBJ2-7; 10 bases agree with TRBD1. The germline CDR1 and CDR2 sequences are SGHRS and YFSETQ. The CDR3 spans 17 residues. J gave up 4 bases and V 3 bases, and 13 bases lay outside the gene matches. Written as DNA, the CDR3 is TGCGCCAGCAGCTCGCTCCCCCGGGACAGGGGACGGTACGAGCAGTACTTC. Protein sequence: CASSSLPRDRGRYEQYF.

This clonotype has more than one count but fewer than ten. The rearrangement joins TRBV4-1 to TRBJ2-1; 10 bases align to TRBD2. The CDR3 runs 15 residues. CDR1 and CDR2 from the germline V gene are MGHRA and YSYEKL. Trimming removed 2 bases from V and 7 bases from J; junction bases left unmatched: 5. The CDR3 DNA sequence: TGCGCCAGCAGCCAAAAGCGGGGGGGCAAGAATGAGCAGTTCTTC. Translating gives CASSQKRGGKNEQFF.

This clonotype was detected once. The V and J genes are TRBV20-1 and TRBJ2-3, with 9 bases fitting TRBD1. The CDR3 loop spans 15 amino acids. V shed 2 bases and J 2 bases; nucleotides not matched to a gene: 5. Germline V gene data show CDR1 as DFQATT and CDR2 as SNEGSKA (reference sequence). The CDR3 bases are TGCAGTGCTAGACTGACAGGGGGTCTCACAGATACGCAGTATTTT. This sequence encodes CSARLTGGLTDTQYF.

The rearrangement uses TRBV5-1 and TRBJ2-1; weak D call: TRBD1 (6 bases). CDR3 size: 16 residues. Germline V gives CDR1 SGHRS, CDR2 YFSETQ. Between the trimmed V and J ends, which lost 0 bases and 0 bases, there was a span of 10 bases. CDR3 nucleotides: TGCGCCAGCAGCTTGGGTGGGGGCGTCTCCTACAATGAGCAGTTCTTC. Encoded protein: CASSLGGGVSYNEQFF.

The rearrangement joins TRBV27 to TRBJ2-3, with 13 bases identical to TRBD2. Trimming cost V 5 bases and J 4 bases; bases outside gene matches: 6. CDR1 MNHEY and CDR2 SMNVEV come from the germline V gene (reference sequence). This CDR3 is 16 amino acids long. CDR3 coding DNA: TGTGCCAGCAGTCTGACTAGCGGGAGGAACGCAGATACGCAGTATTTT. It translates to CASSLTSGRNADTQYF.

The chain joins TRBV6-5 to TRBJ2-1; tentatively, D is TRBD2 (6 bases). The DNA end is more similar to TRBJ2-7, so the J call may be wrong. Germline V gene data show CDR1 as MNHEY and CDR2 as SVGAGI. The CDR3 is made up of 15 amino acids. The CDR3 reads CASSSSGSSYNEQYF. In nucleotides, the CDR3 is TGTGCCAGCAGCTCCTCCGGGAGCTCCTACAATGAGCAGTACTTC.

This clonotype has a single count. This sequence joins TRBV20-1 and TRBJ2-5; 7 bases are shared with TRBD1. This CDR3 spans 13 amino acids. CDR1 is DFQATT and CDR2 is SNEGSKA in the germline V gene (reference sequence). The ends lost 5 bases at V and 2 bases at J; junction bases unmatched: 5. The CDR3: CSADKTGQETQYF. CDR3 coding DNA: TGCAGTGCTGACAAGACAGGGCAAGAGACCCAGTACTTC.

The chain combines TRBV11-2 with TRBJ1-2, with D maybe TRBD1 (6 bases). The CDR3 is 15 residues long. V lost 0 bases to trimming and J lost 8 bases, with 16 bases between them. Germline V lookup: CDR1 SGHAT, CDR2 FQNNGV. CDR3 residues: CASSLEPRGGVGYTF. In DNA form, the CDR3 reads TGTGCCAGCAGCTTAGAGCCCAGGGGAGGGGTCGGCTACACCTTC.

The genes are TRBV5-1 and TRBJ2-3, with TRBD2 matching 8 bases. Looked up from germline, CDR1 is SGHRS and CDR2 is YFSETQ. The ends lost 0 bases at V and 0 bases at J; junction bases unmatched: 6. CDR3 length: 17 residues. CDR3 loop: CASSLALAGSSTDTQYF. The CDR3 DNA follows: TGCGCCAGCAGCTTGGCGTTAGCGGGATCAAGCACAGATACGCAGTATTTT.

This clonotype was detected a few times. The J gene is TRBJ2-1, the V gene TRBV10-3; 10 positions match TRBD2. The CDR3 consists of 16 residues. Germline V gene lookup returns CDR1 ENHRY and CDR2 SYGVKD. The J segment lost 2 bases and the V segment lost 4 bases, leaving 5 bases of the junction unmatched. Here the CDR3 reads CAISGIAGGTYNEQFF. CDR3 DNA sequence: TGTGCCATCAGTGGAATAGCGGGAGGAACCTACAATGAGCAGTTCTTC.

The chain is built from TRBV15 and TRBJ1-2, with 9 bases lining up with TRBD1. CDR1 LNHNV and CDR2 YYDKDF come from the germline V gene (reference sequence). The junction had 10 bases not matched to a gene; V was cut back by 3 bases and J by 8 bases. The CDR3 consists of 15 residues. CDR3 sequence: CATSRLRDRVDGYTF. CDR3 nucleotide sequence: TGTGCCACCAGCAGGCTCCGGGACAGGGTGGACGGCTACACCTTC.

The rearrangement uses TRBV28 and TRBJ2-1; 8 bases are a match to TRBD1. The germline CDR1 and CDR2 sequences are MDHEN and SYDVKM. The CDR3 contains 12 residues. The CDR3 loop is CRTGSSYNEQFF. CDR3 nucleotides: TGTAGGACAGGGAGCTCCTACAATGAGCAGTTCTTC.

V gene TRBV20-1 combines with J gene TRBJ2-3; D gene uncertain. The length of the CDR3 is 12 residues. The V end was cut by 6 bases, the J end by 6 bases, with 13 bases between. Germline V lookup: CDR1 DFQATT, CDR2 SNEGSKA (reference sequence). CDR3 coding DNA: TGCAGTGCCCCCACTGTTGGGGATACGCAGTATTTT. It yields the protein CSAPTVGDTQYF.